This T cell receptor beta chain was identified in a study of patients and donors after allogeneic stem cell transplantation. The germline V and J ends were trimmed by 0 bases and 5 bases, with 11 bases remaining between them. The CDR3 has 14 amino acids. Germline V CDR1 and CDR2: SGHRS, YFSETQ. This clonotype showed up just a few times. TCRdb re-called the RT-PCR reads with MiXCR, one entry per CDR3 protein. The sample lists about a million distinct CDR3 sequences; about 20% were seen once. The material sequenced was blood, either unsorted or a sorted T cell fraction (not recorded which). The sequence came from a human donor who was either an allogeneic HSCT recipient or a stem cell or donor lymphocyte infusion donor (not recorded which). It is not recorded whose cells these are; they may come from a transplant donor. The gene calls are TRBV5-1 and TRBJ2-5; tentatively, D is TRBD1 (6 bases). The CDR3 DNA sequence: TGCGCCAGCAGCTTGGATCGACAGGCCGAGACCCAGTACTTC. Amino acids: CASSLDRQAETQYF. Together with reference TRBV5-1 and TRBJ2-5, the CDR3 gives the full variable domain: KAGVTQTPRYLIKTRGQQVTLSCSPISGHRSVSWYQQTPGQGLQFLFEYFSETQRNKGNFPGRFSGRQFSNSRSEMNVSTLELGDSALYLCASSLDRQAETQYFGPGTRLLVL.